Each of the 16 T cell receptor beta chains below was sequenced from the same sample in a study of CD8 T cells in ankylosing spondylitis. Findings and limits, study-wide: One TCR beta motif, made up of seven to nine highly homologous variants, appeared characteristic of ankylosing spondylitis blood.

TCRdb recomputed calls from the 5' RACE reads with MiXCR, one row per CDR3 protein. This repertoire shows some 840,000 distinct CDR3 sequences, approximately 12% found once; its top ten account for approximately 0.46%. No antigens are known for them. The sequenced material came from blood, either unsorted or a sorted T cell fraction (not recorded which). The receptor set was obtained from a male donor with ankylosing spondylitis.

The rearrangement links TRBV7-9 to TRBJ2-3, with D possibly matching TRBD2 (6 bases). Trimming left V 6 bases short and J 3 bases short, with 16 bases between. Germline V gene lookup returns CDR1 SEHNR and CDR2 FQNEAQ (reference sequence). CDR3 length equals 15 residues. CDR3 amino acids: CASSVAGSETDTQYF. CDR3 coding DNA: TGTGCCAGCAGTGTGGCGGGGTCCGAAACAGATACGCAGTATTTT.

The chain employs TRBV4-3 and TRBJ2-5; weak D call: TRBD1 (7 bases). Germline V gene data show CDR1 as LGHNA and CDR2 as YSLEER. The CDR3 totals 16 residues. Trimming pared 0 bases from V and 5 bases from J, leaving 16 bases between. The CDR3 region is CASSQDLRGVWETQYF. The CDR3 coding sequence is TGCGCCAGCAGCCAAGATCTCAGGGGGGTGTGGGAGACCCAGTACTTC.

This clonotype was counted a few times. The chain is built from TRBV6-2 or TRBV6-3 and TRBJ2-6, with 7 bases that match TRBD1. With V trimmed by 4 bases and J by 2 bases, 5 bases remained unmatched. Germline V gene data show CDR1 as MNHEY and CDR2 as SVGEGT. The CDR3 extends over 16 amino acids. As DNA, the CDR3 is TGTGCCAGCAGTTTCTTGACAGGGACTGGGGCCAACGTCCTGACTTTC. Translation: CASSFLTGTGANVLTF.

In its sample, this clonotype was seen a few times. The rearrangement joins TRBV20-1 to TRBJ2-7, with D possibly matching TRBD2 (5 bases). The ends were cut back, 3 bases at V and 6 bases at J, with 12 bases in the middle. This CDR3 is 12 amino acids long. The V gene's germline CDR1 is DFQATT and CDR2 SNEGSKA (reference sequence). This CDR3 reads CSASGLAGEQYF. The CDR3 nucleotides are TGCAGTGCTAGCGGTCTAGCTGGCGAGCAGTACTTC.

The chain employs TRBV7-6 and TRBJ2-1, with 11 bases aligning to TRBD2. V shed 1 base, J shed 3 bases, and the junction held 8 bases outside the gene matches. Germline lookup yields CDR1 SGHVS and CDR2 FNYEAQ. CDR3 length: 18 amino acids. CDR3 protein: CASSLVDPLAGGYNEQFF. DNA for the CDR3: TGTGCCAGCAGCTTAGTGGATCCCCTAGCGGGAGGCTACAATGAGCAGTTCTTC.

The chain carries TRBV6-1 and TRBJ1-6; D call uncertain. Trimming shortened V by 6 bases and J by 5 bases, and 11 bases separated the two germline ends. Germline assignment: CDR1 MNHNS and CDR2 SASEGT. The CDR3 sequence is 14 residues long. The chain's CDR3 is CASRDIFHNSPLHF. For the CDR3, the DNA is TGTGCCAGCAGAGACATCTTTCATAATTCACCCCTCCACTTT.

Written as DNA, the CDR3 is TGTGCCAGCAGACTTTCAGGGGGCGCCGCTACCTACGAGCAGTACTTC. It translates to CASRLSGGAATYEQYF. The rearrangement joins TRBV2 to TRBJ2-7, with 8 bases identical to TRBD1. Germline CDR1 and CDR2: SNHLY and FYNNEI. V was clipped by 6 bases and J by 2 bases; unmatched bases: 12. The CDR3 runs 16 residues. The variable domain in full, with the rest retrieved from reference TRBV2 and TRBJ2-7, is EPEVTQTPSHQVTQMGQEVILRCVPISNHLYFYWYRQILGQKVEFLVSFYNNEISEKSEIFDDQFSVERPDGSNFTLKIRSTKLEDSAMYFCASRLSGGAATYEQYFGPGTRLTVT.

This clonotype has just a few counts. The chain has TRBV29-1 and TRBJ2-1, with 7 bases lining up with TRBD2. V shed 3 bases, J shed 6 bases, and the junction held 5 bases outside the gene matches. The CDR3 runs 13 residues. Germline CDR1 and CDR2: SQVTM and ANQGSEA. In DNA form, the CDR3 reads TGCAGCGTTGAGTCGGGGGGACTCAATGAGCAGTTCTTC. Protein product: CSVESGGLNEQFF.

The V and J genes are TRBV18 and TRBJ1-6; perhaps TRBD1 as D (6 bases). Germline V gene sequence: CDR1 KGHSH, CDR2 LQKENI. The CDR3 consists of 14 residues. Trimming removed 3 bases from V and 7 bases from J, with 10 bases in between. The CDR3: CASSPGQINSPLHF. CDR3 bases: TGTGCCAGCTCACCTGGACAGATAAATTCACCCCTCCACTTT. Filled out from reference TRBV18 and TRBJ1-6, the complete variable domain reads NAGVMQNPRHLVRRRGQEARLRCSPMKGHSHVYWYRQLPEEGLKFMVYLQKENIIDESGMPKERFSAEFPKEGPSILRIQQVVRGDSAAYFCASSPGQINSPLHFGNGTRLTVT.

This rearrangement joins TRBV5-1 to TRBJ2-7; no reliable D call. CDR3 length: 12 residues. CDR1 is SGHRS and CDR2 is YFSETQ in the germline V gene. The V end was cut by 4 bases, the J end by 6 bases, with 11 bases between. The CDR3 coding sequence is TGCGCCAGCAGCCCTGGTCTTACCGAGCAGTACTTC. It encodes CASSPGLTEQYF.

This chain connects TRBV11-3 to TRBJ2-7; D tentatively reads TRBD1 or TRBD2 (5 bases each). V lost 4 bases and J 7 bases, leaving 17 bases between the germline ends. CDR3 length: 14 residues. Germline-derived CDR1 and CDR2 are SGHNT and YENEEA. The CDR3 region has the DNA TGTGCCAGCAGCTGGGACCGCGGTCCTGGGGAGCAGTACTTC. Protein: CASSWDRGPGEQYF.

This clonotype was seen more than once but under ten times. The rearrangement links TRBV29-1 to TRBJ2-5; 15 nucleotides line up with TRBD2. CDR1 SQVTM and CDR2 ANQGSEA come from the germline V gene. The CDR3 length is 16 residues. Trimming took 2 bases from V and 5 from J; bases not matched to a gene: 6. The CDR3 loop reads CSVERTSGRAWETQYF. The CDR3 DNA is TGCAGCGTTGAAAGGACTAGCGGGAGGGCCTGGGAGACCCAGTACTTC. The whole variable domain, filled in from reference TRBV29-1 and TRBJ2-5, reads SAVISQKPSRDICQRGTSLTIQCQVDSQVTMMFWYRQQPGQSLTLIATANQGSEATYESGFVIDKFPISRPNLTFSTLTVSNMSPEDSSIYLCSVERTSGRAWETQYFGPGTRLLVL.

Only a few counts were recorded for this clonotype. The rearrangement links TRBV20-1 to TRBJ1-2; a weak D match, TRBD1 (5 bases). Trimming pared 6 bases from V and 4 bases from J, leaving 9 bases between. The germline V gene has CDR1 DFQATT and CDR2 SNEGSKA (reference sequence). This CDR3 is 11 amino acids long. The CDR3 sequence is CSAGQTYGYTF. CDR3 coding DNA: TGCAGTGCCGGACAAACCTATGGCTACACCTTC.

The gene calls are TRBV29-1 and TRBJ2-3; 7 bases are shared with TRBD2. Trimming cost V 2 bases and J 0 bases; bases outside gene matches: 8. The CDR3 is made up of 16 amino acids. Germline CDR1 SQVTM, CDR2 ANQGSEA. CDR3: CSVEKRRGSSTDTQYF. The CDR3 DNA is TGCAGCGTTGAAAAAAGGCGGGGGTCGAGCACAGATACGCAGTATTTT.

This clonotype was seen a handful of times. An end of the junction does not agree with germline; a read error may underlie this. The chain couples TRBV18 to TRBJ1-2; D is ambiguous. The CDR3 consists of 13 residues. Germline CDR1 is KGHSH and CDR2 is LQKENI. CDR3 amino acids: CASSQFSASTGGF. The CDR3 DNA is TGTGCCAGCTCACAGTTCTCGGCGTCTACTGGTGGTTTC.

This chain joins TRBV20-1 and TRBJ2-7; a possible D gene is TRBD2 (5 bases). V was pared by 3 bases and J by 6 bases, with 18 bases between. The CDR3 extends over 14 amino acids. In germline, CDR1 is DFQATT, CDR2 SNEGSKA (reference sequence). The CDR3 region has the DNA TGCAGTGCTAGGAACCCGACGGGGATTAGCGAGCAGTACTTC. Translating it yields CSARNPTGISEQYF.